The subject of this entry is one T cell receptor beta chain. This record comes from a study of blood T cell repertoires in COVID-19. About the research overall: Sites across the United States, Italy and Spain contributed samples from acute and convalescent COVID-19. PBMCs, B-cell-depleted T cells, or T cells provided the cDNA or gDNA that made up the material.

Germline V gene lookup returns CDR1 MNHEY and CDR2 SMNVEV (reference sequence). V lost 5 bases and J lost 6, with 4 bases in between. The CDR3 covers 10 residues. Some clones are missing from TCRdb's copy, which holds only in-frame ones; the method was immunoSEQ multiplex PCR. Of 50,000 to 70,000 clones listed, around 88% are singletons. The sample consisted of peripheral blood. This clonotype originated in a man in his sixties with acute or convalescent COVID-19. The rearrangement joins TRBV27 to TRBJ1-2; D remains ambiguous. The CDR3 nucleotides are TGTGCCAGCAGTAGCGATGGCTACACCTTC. Residues: CASSSDGYTF.